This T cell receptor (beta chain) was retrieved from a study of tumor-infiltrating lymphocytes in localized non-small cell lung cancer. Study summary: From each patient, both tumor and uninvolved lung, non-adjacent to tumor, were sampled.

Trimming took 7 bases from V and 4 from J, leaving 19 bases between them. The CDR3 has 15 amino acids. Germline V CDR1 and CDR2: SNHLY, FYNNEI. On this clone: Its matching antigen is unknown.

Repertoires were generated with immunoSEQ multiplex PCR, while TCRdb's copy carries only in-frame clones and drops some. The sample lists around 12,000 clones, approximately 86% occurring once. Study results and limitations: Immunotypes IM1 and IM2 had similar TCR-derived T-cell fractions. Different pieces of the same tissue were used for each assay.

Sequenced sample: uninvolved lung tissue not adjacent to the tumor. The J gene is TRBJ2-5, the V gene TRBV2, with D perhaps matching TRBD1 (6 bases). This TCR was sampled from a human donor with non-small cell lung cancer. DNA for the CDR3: TGTGCCAGCACCTGGGACACCCTCCAAAGAGAGACCCAGTACTTC. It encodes CASTWDTLQRETQYF.